This entry concerns a single T cell receptor (beta chain). The sample is drawn from a study of T cells after yellow fever vaccination. With 3 bases removed from V and 2 bases from J, the gap between germline ends came to 15 bases. The CDR3 is made up of 17 amino acids. Germline V lookup: CDR1 SGHRS, CDR2 YFSETQ. TCRdb passed the 5' RACE reads through MiXCR, listing each CDR3 protein once. The repertoire holds 500,000 to 650,000 distinct CDR3 sequences, with over 9% as singletons. V is TRBV5-1 and J is TRBJ2-6; either TRBD1 or TRBD2 may fit D (6 bases each). The TCR comes from a man aged 25-45 years who received the YFV17D yellow fever vaccine. Source: PBMCs, taken on the day of the yellow fever booster vaccination. The CDR3 sequence: CASSWGDIGPGANVLTF. The CDR3 bases are TGCGCCAGCAGCTGGGGGGACATCGGGCCTGGGGCCAACGTCCTGACTTTC.